The 22 T cell receptor beta chains reported below all come from one sample, sequenced in a study of cytomegalovirus exposure and HLA in healthy donors. The PCR had 60 Vbeta and 13 Jbeta primers. Here immunoSEQ multiplex PCR was the method, and the copy in TCRdb shows in-frame clones only, minus some. The sample lists some 150,000 clones; roughly 80% were seen once. The sample consisted of PBMCs. These receptors all come from a female donor in good health and CMV-seronegative.

The rearrangement links TRBV28 to TRBJ1-1; D ambiguous. From germline, CDR1 is MDHEN and CDR2 SYDVKM. This CDR3 has 14 residues. Trimming removed 3 bases from V and 4 bases from J, with 12 bases in between. As DNA, the CDR3 is TGTGCCAGCAGTTTGAGGGCAGAGTTCACTGAAGCTTTCTTT. Translating gives CASSLRAEFTEAFF.

The DNA for the CDR3 is TGTGCCAGCAGTTTTATTCGACACAAGCAGTACTTC. Its protein product is CASSFIRHKQYF. This chain uses TRBV28 with TRBJ2-7; D call uncertain. CDR1 and CDR2 (germline): MDHEN, SYDVKM. The CDR3 consists of 12 residues. V lost 3 bases to trimming and J lost 8 bases, with 11 bases between them.

J is TRBJ1-6 and V is TRBV9; no definite D call. The CDR3 extends over 15 amino acids. Germline V gene data show CDR1 as SGDLS and CDR2 as YYNGEE. V lost 1 base to trimming and J lost 7 bases, with 12 bases between them. Here the CDR3 DNA reads TGTGCCAGCAGCGTAAACCCCCGGGAGAATTCACCCCTCCACTTT. This encodes CASSVNPRENSPLHF.

This sequence joins TRBV4-3 and TRBJ1-2; 8 bases agree with TRBD1. The CDR3 is 16 residues long. CDR1 and CDR2 from the germline V gene are LGHNA and YSLEER. V lost 4 bases and J lost 5; bases outside the gene matches: 12. Here the CDR3 reads CASSPAGTGGRYGYTF. In DNA form, the CDR3 reads TGCGCCAGCAGCCCAGCGGGTACAGGGGGTAGATATGGCTACACCTTC.

V is TRBV7-8 and J is TRBJ2-3, with 8 bases matching TRBD1. This CDR3 is built from 15 residues. The germline gives CDR1 SGHVS, CDR2 FQNEAQ. Trimming at V came to 5 bases and at J to 2 bases, leaving 6 bases not matched to a gene. DNA for the CDR3: TGTGCCAGCAGCCTAAGGGACAGGACCACAGATACGCAGTATTTT. Translated, it gives CASSLRDRTTDTQYF.

There are a few counts of this clone. CDR3 protein: CASSGVPGYGYTF. CDR3 nucleotide sequence: TGTGCCAGCAGTGGAGTTCCAGGGTATGGCTACACCTTC. This chain links TRBV25-1 with TRBJ1-2; a weak D match, TRBD1 (5 bases). The germline V and J ends were trimmed by 4 bases and 5 bases, with 11 bases remaining between them. Per germline, CDR1 MGHDK and CDR2 SYGVNS. This CDR3 comprises 13 residues.

The chain carries TRBV11-3 and TRBJ2-1; D ambiguous. This CDR3 comprises 12 residues. V lost 5 bases and J lost 5, with 7 bases in between. Germline V gene data show CDR1 as SGHNT and CDR2 as YENEEA. The CDR3, as DNA: TGTGCCAGCAGCGGGCGAGACAATGAGCAGTTCTTC. This codes for CASSGRDNEQFF.

Here the CDR3 DNA reads TGCAGCGTCGAGAGGACAGGGGCGATGGGTGAAGCTTTCTTT. As protein: CSVERTGAMGEAFF. The V gene is TRBV29-1, the J gene TRBJ1-1; 9 bases agree with TRBD1. Per germline, CDR1 SQVTM and CDR2 ANQGSEA. J gave up 7 bases and V 6 bases, and 12 bases lay outside the gene matches. The CDR3 length is 14 residues.

This clone was observed a few times. V gene TRBV25-1 combines with J gene TRBJ1-2; 7 bases match TRBD1. The V segment lost 5 bases and the J segment 6 bases; nucleotides outside the gene matches: 21. Per germline, CDR1 MGHDK and CDR2 SYGVNS. The CDR3 has 18 residues. CDR3 nucleotide sequence: TGTGCCAGCAGTTACCCTCACTCCGGGACAGATTATATAAATGGCTACACCTTC. Protein sequence: CASSYPHSGTDYINGYTF.

This clone was recorded only once. The chain recombines TRBV6-5 with TRBJ1-5, with D perhaps TRBD1 (6 bases). The V end was cut by 4 bases, the J end by 6 bases, with 10 bases between. The CDR3 runs 13 residues. Per germline, CDR1 MNHEY and CDR2 SVGAGI. This CDR3 reads CASSWEGGQPQHF. DNA of the CDR3: TGTGCCAGCAGTTGGGAAGGGGGTCAGCCCCAGCATTTT.

The gene calls are TRBV7-9 and TRBJ2-3; 11 nucleotides line up with TRBD2. Germline CDR1 is SEHNR and CDR2 is FQNEAQ (reference sequence). CDR3 length: 16 amino acids. The ends lost 0 bases at V and 2 bases at J; junction bases unmatched: 1. The CDR3 loop reads CASSLALAGVTDTQYF. The CDR3 DNA sequence: TGTGCCAGCAGCTTAGCACTAGCGGGGGTCACAGATACGCAGTATTTT.

This chain links TRBV7-6 with TRBJ2-7, with a possible D match to TRBD1 (6 bases). This CDR3 has 15 amino acids. V lost 5 bases and J 1 base, leaving 15 bases between the germline ends. The germline V gene has CDR1 SGHVS and CDR2 FNYEAQ. CDR3 residues: CASSLGQGQSYEQYF. The CDR3 DNA reads TGTGCCAGCAGCCTGGGGCAGGGGCAATCCTACGAGCAGTACTTC.

The rearrangement uses TRBV5-4 and TRBJ2-3; TRBD2 is a possible D gene (6 bases). Per the germline V gene, CDR1 is SGHNT and CDR2 is YYREEE (reference sequence). The V end was cut by 0 bases, the J end by 4 bases, with 9 bases between. There are 14 residues in the CDR3. The CDR3 region is CASSLEGTADTQYF. CDR3 nucleotides: TGTGCCAGCAGCTTGGAAGGGACTGCAGATACGCAGTATTTT.

This clone was counted only a few times. V is TRBV5-1 and J is TRBJ1-2; tentative D call: TRBD1 (6 bases). Trimming removed 0 bases from V and 1 base from J, with 19 bases in between. From germline, CDR1 is SGHRS and CDR2 YFSETQ. The CDR3 is 18 residues long. As DNA, the CDR3 is TGCGCCAGCAGCTTGGACGGGGACATCCGGTCCCTTAACTATGGCTACACCTTC. The encoded protein is CASSLDGDIRSLNYGYTF.

This clone has a handful of counts. V usage is TRBV30 and J usage is TRBJ2-7; no reliable D call. CDR1 and CDR2 from the germline V gene are GTSNPN and SVGIG (reference sequence). V lost 0 bases, J lost 4 bases, and 4 bases lay in between. CDR3 length: 11 residues. The CDR3 protein is CAWSVRYEQYF. The CDR3 DNA sequence: TGTGCCTGGAGTGTTCGGTACGAGCAGTACTTC.

V and J are TRBV9 and TRBJ1-6; D not certain. Trimming pared 0 bases from V and 11 bases from J, leaving 12 bases between. This CDR3 is 14 amino acids long. Germline CDR1 reads SGDLS; CDR2 reads YYNGEE. CDR3 sequence (DNA): TGTGCCAGCAGCGTAGGGGAGTATGCACCACCCCTCCACTTT. This sequence encodes CASSVGEYAPPLHF.

The table lists this clone with a count of one. The V gene is TRBV30, the J gene TRBJ2-7; TRBD2 matches at 10 bases. Trimming at V came to 0 bases and at J to 0 bases, leaving 5 bases not matched to a gene. CDR3 length equals 16 residues. Germline-derived CDR1 and CDR2 are GTSNPN and SVGIG (reference sequence). CDR3 residues: CAWSVTSGLSSYEQYF. As DNA, the CDR3 is TGTGCCTGGAGTGTGACTAGCGGGTTGAGCTCCTACGAGCAGTACTTC. Full variable domain (rest looked up from reference TRBV30 and TRBJ2-7): SQTIHQWPATLVQPVGSPLSLECTVEGTSNPNLYWYRQAAGRGLQLLFYSVGIGQISSEVPQNLSASRPQDRQFILSSKKLLLSDSGFYLCAWSVTSGLSSYEQYFGPGTRLTVT.

This chain uses TRBV6-1 with TRBJ2-5; D is unresolved. The CDR3 has 11 residues. The germline V gene has CDR1 MNHNS and CDR2 SASEGT. With 8 bases removed from V and 2 bases from J, the gap between germline ends came to 6 bases. CDR3 sequence reads: CASQLQETQYF. The CDR3 bases are TGTGCCAGCCAACTACAAGAGACCCAGTACTTC.

The rearrangement joins TRBV7-2 to TRBJ2-1; 13 bases agree with TRBD2. The CDR3 loop spans 18 amino acids. Trimming cost V 7 bases and J 4 bases; bases outside gene matches: 13. CDR1 is SGHTA, CDR2 FQGNSA, per germline. The CDR3 reads CASTPELAGGPHYNEQFF. The DNA for the CDR3 is TGTGCCAGCACCCCAGAACTAGCGGGAGGGCCCCATTACAATGAGCAGTTCTTC. Full variable domain (rest looked up from reference TRBV7-2 and TRBJ2-1): GAGVSQSPSNKVTEKGKDVELRCDPISGHTALYWYRQSLGQGLEFLIYFQGNSAPDKSGLPSDRFSAERTGGSVSTLTIQRTQQEDSAVYLCASTPELAGGPHYNEQFFGPGTRLTVL.

The genes are TRBV7-9 and TRBJ2-3; 7 bases map to TRBD1. The length of the CDR3 is 14 residues. The germline V gene encodes CDR1 SEHNR and CDR2 FQNEAQ (reference sequence). V trimming: 4 bases; J trimming: 2 bases; junction bases outside the gene matches: 3. This CDR3 reads CASSYRGYTDTQYF. In nucleotides, the CDR3 is TGTGCCAGCAGCTACAGGGGATACACAGATACGCAGTATTTT.

The chain joins TRBV16 to TRBJ1-1, with 11 bases lining up with TRBD1. V lost 2 bases, J lost 1 base, and 9 bases stayed unmatched. CDR1 is KGHSY, CDR2 FQNENV, per germline. This CDR3 has 18 amino acids. For the CDR3, the DNA is TGTGCCAGCAGCCAACGTGGACAGGGGGCGCATACGAACACTGAAGCTTTCTTT. Amino acid sequence: CASSQRGQGAHTNTEAFF.

This chain joins TRBV6-4 and TRBJ2-2; a possible D gene is TRBD1 (6 bases). CDR1 is MRHNA and CDR2 is SNTAGT in the germline V gene. The length of the CDR3 is 14 residues. V lost 3 bases and J 4 bases, leaving 9 bases between the germline ends. This CDR3 is CASSEQGGTGELFF. CDR3 sequence (DNA): TGTGCCAGCAGTGAACAGGGCGGCACCGGGGAGCTGTTTTTT.